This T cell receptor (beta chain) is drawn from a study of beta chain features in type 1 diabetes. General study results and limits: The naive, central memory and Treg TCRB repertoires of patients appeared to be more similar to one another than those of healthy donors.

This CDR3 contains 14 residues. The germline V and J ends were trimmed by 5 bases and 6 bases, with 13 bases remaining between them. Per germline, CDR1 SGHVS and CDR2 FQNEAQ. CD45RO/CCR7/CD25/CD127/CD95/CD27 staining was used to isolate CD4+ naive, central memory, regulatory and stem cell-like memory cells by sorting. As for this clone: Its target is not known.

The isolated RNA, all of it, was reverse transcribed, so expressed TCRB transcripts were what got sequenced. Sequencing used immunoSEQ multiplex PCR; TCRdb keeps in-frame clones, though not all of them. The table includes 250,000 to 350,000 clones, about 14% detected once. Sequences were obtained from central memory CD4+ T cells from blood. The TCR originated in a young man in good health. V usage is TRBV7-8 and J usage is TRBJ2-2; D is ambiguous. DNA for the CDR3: TGTGCCAGCAGCCCCGACGGGCACCCCGGGGAGCTGTTTTTT. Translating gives CASSPDGHPGELFF.